Each of the 15 T cell receptor beta chains below was sequenced from the same sample in a study of T cell changes during pregnancy in multiple sclerosis. Assay used: immunoSEQ multiplex PCR; TCRdb lists only in-frame clones, some missing. The sample yields about 99,000 clones, 85% to 95% seen once. This material consisted of peripheral blood, taken after pregnancy. The source is a female donor with multiple sclerosis, enrolled in a pregnancy study.

V is TRBV14 and J is TRBJ1-1; no reliable D call. Germline CDR1 and CDR2: SGHDN and FVKESK. The V gene lost 5 bases and the J gene lost 1 base, with 8 bases spanning the gap. This CDR3 is built from 13 residues. The DNA of the CDR3 is TGTGCCAGCAGCTTTCGAGGGAACACTGAAGCTTTCTTT. Its protein is CASSFRGNTEAFF.

Notes on this clone: Germline and junction disagree at one end, which may indicate a read error. V gene TRBV5-1 combines with J gene TRBJ2-5, with 8 bases lining up with TRBD1. Germline values: CDR1 SGHRS, CDR2 YFSETQ. The CDR3 length is 15 residues. The CDR3 bases are TGCGCCAGCAGCTCGAACGGACAGGGCCAAGGGACCCAGTACTTC. Translating gives CASSSNGQGQGTQYF.

The chain recombines TRBV27 with TRBJ2-7; 9 nucleotides match TRBD1. V was clipped by 4 bases and J by 6 bases; unmatched bases: 10. This CDR3 region has 15 residues. Germline CDR1 reads MNHEY; CDR2 reads SMNVEV (reference sequence). The CDR3 nucleotides are TGTGCCAGCAGTTCCGACGGGACAGGGTATCTCGAGCAGTACTTC. It translates to CASSSDGTGYLEQYF.

This sequence joins TRBV30 and TRBJ2-1; TRBD2 aligns across 9 bases. V dropped 3 bases and J dropped 0; count of bases not matched to a gene: 6. This CDR3 is 16 amino acids long. CDR1 and CDR2 (germline): GTSNPN, SVGIG (reference sequence). This CDR3 is CAWRLAGRSSYNEQFF. CDR3 nucleotide sequence: TGTGCCTGGAGGCTAGCGGGAAGGAGCTCCTACAATGAGCAGTTCTTC.

This rearrangement joins TRBV6-5 to TRBJ2-3; no firm D call. CDR3 length equals 15 residues. In germline, CDR1 is MNHEY, CDR2 SVGAGI. The V end lost 6 bases, the J end lost 0 bases, and 13 bases lay between the germline ends. The CDR3: CASSRLAVSTDTQYF. In DNA, the CDR3 is TGTGCCAGCAGCCGACTGGCGGTTAGCACAGATACGCAGTATTTT.

This clone was observed a single time. The genes are TRBV4-3 and TRBJ2-1; 10 nucleotides line up with TRBD1. Germline loops: CDR1 LGHNA, CDR2 YSLEER. The CDR3 sequence is 14 residues long. The V and J ends lost 4 bases and 7 bases, in that order; junction bases with no gene match: 4. The CDR3 spells CASSLRQGANEQFF. In DNA, the CDR3 is TGCGCCAGCAGCCTCCGACAGGGGGCTAATGAGCAGTTCTTC.

The rearrangement uses TRBV19 and TRBJ2-7; weak D call: TRBD2 (6 bases). The CDR3 is 14 amino acids. Trimming pared 6 bases from V and 5 bases from J, leaving 17 bases between. CDR1 and CDR2 from the germline V gene are LNHDA and SQIVND (reference sequence). The CDR3 protein is CASRLTGERNEQYF. For the CDR3, the DNA is TGTGCCAGTAGATTAACGGGGGAGCGGAACGAGCAGTACTTC.

The rearrangement links TRBV15 to TRBJ2-3; 7 bases are a match to TRBD1. The CDR3 contains 15 residues. Per the germline V gene, CDR1 is LNHNV and CDR2 is YYDKDF (reference sequence). The V gene end was trimmed by 4 bases and the J gene end by 0 bases; junction bases not matched to a gene: 4. Here the CDR3 reads CATSIYRGSTDTQYF. CDR3 nucleotide sequence: TGTGCCACCAGCATCTACAGGGGTAGCACAGATACGCAGTATTTT.

This clone was observed once. The chain is built from TRBV12-5 and TRBJ2-5; a weak D match, TRBD1 (7 bases). The CDR3 extends over 15 amino acids. Trimming took 0 bases from V and 2 from J, leaving 10 bases between them. Looked up from germline, CDR1 is LGHNT and CDR2 is FRNRAP. The CDR3 sequence is CASGLVQGRQETQYF. The DNA of the CDR3 is TGTGCTAGTGGTTTGGTACAGGGGAGGCAAGAGACCCAGTACTTC.

The V and J genes are TRBV6-1 and TRBJ1-2; D is possibly TRBD1 (5 bases). V lost 2 bases, J lost 4 bases, and 11 bases lay in between. CDR3 length: 14 residues. CDR1 and CDR2 (germline): MNHNS, SASEGT. In nucleotides, the CDR3 is TGTGCCAGCAGTGAAAGGGGCTACTTCTATGGCTACACCTTC. Protein product: CASSERGYFYGYTF.

This chain joins TRBV11-1 and TRBJ2-4; 7 bases are shared with TRBD1. Germline trimming cut 4 bases from V and 4 bases from J; bases unmatched to any gene: 4. The CDR3 runs 14 residues. Germline V gene sequence: CDR1 SGHAT, CDR2 FQDESV (reference sequence). Written as DNA, the CDR3 is TGTGCCAGCAGCTCAATACAGGGGAAAAACATTCAGTACTTC. This gives the protein CASSSIQGKNIQYF. Looking up the rest from reference TRBV11-1 and TRBJ2-4 gives the full variable domain: EAEVAQSPRYKITEKSQAVAFWCDPISGHATLYWYRQILGQGPELLVQFQDESVVDDSQLPKDRFSAERLKGVDSTLKIQPAELGDSAMYLCASSSIQGKNIQYFGAGTRLSVL.

V usage is TRBV25-1 and J usage is TRBJ1-2; D is undetermined. Germline values: CDR1 MGHDK, CDR2 SYGVNS. The CDR3 contains 12 residues. The V end lost 2 bases, the J end lost 8 bases, and 9 bases lay between the germline ends. The CDR3 is CASSEGRSGYTF. The CDR3 bases are TGTGCCAGCAGTGAAGGCAGATCGGGCTACACCTTC.

This chain joins TRBV9 and TRBJ1-3; weak D call: TRBD1 (6 bases). Between the trimmed V and J ends, which lost 3 bases and 0 bases, there was a span of 10 bases. Germline V gene lookup returns CDR1 SGDLS and CDR2 YYNGEE. This CDR3 region has 15 residues. The CDR3 nucleotides read TGTGCCAGCAGCGCAGGGGAACACTCTGGAAACACCATATATTTT. This sequence encodes CASSAGEHSGNTIYF.

This chain connects TRBV5-1 to TRBJ1-6; D unresolved. Germline assignment: CDR1 SGHRS and CDR2 YFSETQ. This CDR3 spans 14 amino acids. V was shortened by 0 bases and J by 8 bases, with 9 bases between the two germline ends. The CDR3 sequence is CASSLGLYYSPLHF. DNA of the CDR3: TGCGCCAGCAGCTTGGGACTCTACTATTCACCCCTCCACTTT. The entire variable domain, with the rest obtained from reference TRBV5-1 and TRBJ1-6, is as follows: KAGVTQTPRYLIKTRGQQVTLSCSPISGHRSVSWYQQTPGQGLQFLFEYFSETQRNKGNFPGRFSGRQFSNSRSEMNVSTLELGDSALYLCASSLGLYYSPLHFGNGTRLTVT.

The chain employs TRBV9 and TRBJ1-4, with a tentative D call TRBD1 (5 bases). The length of the CDR3 is 14 residues. Per the germline V gene, CDR1 is SGDLS and CDR2 is YYNGEE. V lost 4 bases to trimming and J lost 3 bases, with 10 bases between them. CDR3 loop: CASSPDTANEKLFF. The CDR3 nucleotides read TGTGCCAGCAGCCCGGACACCGCTAATGAAAAACTGTTTTTT. Full variable domain (outside the CDR3, taken from reference TRBV9 and TRBJ1-4): DSGVTQTPKHLITATGQRVTLRCSPRSGDLSVYWYQQSLDQGLQFLIQYYNGEERAKGNILERFSAQQFPDLHSELNLSSLELGDSALYFCASSPDTANEKLFFGSGTQLSVL.